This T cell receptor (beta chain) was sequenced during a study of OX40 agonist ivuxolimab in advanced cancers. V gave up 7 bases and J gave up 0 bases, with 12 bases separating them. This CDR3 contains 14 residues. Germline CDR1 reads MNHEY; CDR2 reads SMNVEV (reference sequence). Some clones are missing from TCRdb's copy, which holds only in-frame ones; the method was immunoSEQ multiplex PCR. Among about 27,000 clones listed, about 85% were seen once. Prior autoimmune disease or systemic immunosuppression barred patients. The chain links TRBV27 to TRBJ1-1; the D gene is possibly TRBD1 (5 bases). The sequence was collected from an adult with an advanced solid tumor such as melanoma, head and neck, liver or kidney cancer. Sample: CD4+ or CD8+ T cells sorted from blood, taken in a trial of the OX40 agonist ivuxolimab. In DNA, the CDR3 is TGTGCCAGCACGCAGGGCTTAATGAACACTGAAGCTTTCTTT. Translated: CASTQGLMNTEAFF.